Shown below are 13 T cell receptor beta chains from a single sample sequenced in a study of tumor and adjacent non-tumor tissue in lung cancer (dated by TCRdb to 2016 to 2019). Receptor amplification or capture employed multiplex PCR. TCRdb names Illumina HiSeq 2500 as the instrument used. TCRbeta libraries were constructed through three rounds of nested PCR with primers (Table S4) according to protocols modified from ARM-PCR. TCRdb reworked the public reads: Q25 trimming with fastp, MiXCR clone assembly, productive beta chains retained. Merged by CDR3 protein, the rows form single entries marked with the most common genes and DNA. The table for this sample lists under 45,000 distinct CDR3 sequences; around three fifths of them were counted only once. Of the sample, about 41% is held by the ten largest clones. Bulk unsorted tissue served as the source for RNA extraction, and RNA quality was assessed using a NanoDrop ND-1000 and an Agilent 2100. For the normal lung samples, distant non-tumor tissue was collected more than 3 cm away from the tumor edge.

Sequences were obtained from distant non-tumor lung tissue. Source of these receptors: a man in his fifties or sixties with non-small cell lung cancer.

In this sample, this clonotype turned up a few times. The CDR3: CAWSSGTGGFYEQYF. The CDR3 DNA reads as TGTGCCTGGAGTTCCGGGACAGGGGGATTCTACGAGCAGTACTTC. The V and J genes are TRBV30 and TRBJ2-7, with 11 positions matching TRBD1. This CDR3 comprises 15 residues. J lost 3 bases, V lost 2 bases, and 6 bases had no gene match. Per germline, CDR1 GTSNPN and CDR2 SVGIG (reference sequence).

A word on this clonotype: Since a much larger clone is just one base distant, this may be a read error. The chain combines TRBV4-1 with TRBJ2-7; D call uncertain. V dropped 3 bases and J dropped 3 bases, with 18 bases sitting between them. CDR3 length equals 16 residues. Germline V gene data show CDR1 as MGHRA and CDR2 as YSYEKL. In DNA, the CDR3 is TGCGCCAGCAGCCAGACTCGGGCAGTACTCTTCTACGAGCAGTACTTC. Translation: CASSQTRAVLFYEQYF.

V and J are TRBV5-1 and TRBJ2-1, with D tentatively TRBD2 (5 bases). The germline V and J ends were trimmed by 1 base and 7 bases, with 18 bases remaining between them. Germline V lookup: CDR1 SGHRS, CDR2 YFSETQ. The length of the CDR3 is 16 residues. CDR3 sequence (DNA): TGCGCCAGCAGCTTGTACCCTAGAGGGAGAATGAATGAGCAGTTCTTC. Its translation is CASSLYPRGRMNEQFF.

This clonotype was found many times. CDR3 sequence reads: CASSKSGDSTYEQYF. In nucleotides, the CDR3 is TGTGCCAGCAGCAAATCAGGGGACAGCACCTACGAGCAGTACTTC. The gene calls are TRBV6-6 and TRBJ2-7; 7 bases map to TRBD1. Per the germline V gene, CDR1 is MNHNY and CDR2 is SVGAGI (reference sequence). This CDR3 is built from 15 residues. J was trimmed by 2 bases and V by 6 bases; bases with no gene match: 10.

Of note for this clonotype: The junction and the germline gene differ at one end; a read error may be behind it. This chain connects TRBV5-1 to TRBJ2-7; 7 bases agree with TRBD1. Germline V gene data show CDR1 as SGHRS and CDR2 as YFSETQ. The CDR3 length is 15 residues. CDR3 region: CASSPGQEGVYEQCF. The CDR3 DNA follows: TGCGCCAGCAGCCCTGGACAGGAAGGGGTTTACGAGCAGTGCTTC.

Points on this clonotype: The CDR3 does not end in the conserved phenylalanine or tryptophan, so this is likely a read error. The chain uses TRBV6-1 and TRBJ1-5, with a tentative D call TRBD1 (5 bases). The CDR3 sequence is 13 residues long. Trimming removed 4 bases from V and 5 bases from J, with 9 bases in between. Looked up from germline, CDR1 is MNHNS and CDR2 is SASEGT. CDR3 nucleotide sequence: TGTGCCAGCAGTGGACAGACCGATCAGCCCCAGCATTAT. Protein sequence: CASSGQTDQPQHY.

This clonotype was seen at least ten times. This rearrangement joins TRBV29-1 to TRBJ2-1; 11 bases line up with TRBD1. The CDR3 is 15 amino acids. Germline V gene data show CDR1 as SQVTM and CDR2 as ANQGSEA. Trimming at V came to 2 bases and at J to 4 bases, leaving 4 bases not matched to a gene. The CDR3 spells CSVEYGTGGYNEQFF. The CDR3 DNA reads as TGCAGCGTTGAATACGGGACAGGGGGATACAATGAGCAGTTCTTC.

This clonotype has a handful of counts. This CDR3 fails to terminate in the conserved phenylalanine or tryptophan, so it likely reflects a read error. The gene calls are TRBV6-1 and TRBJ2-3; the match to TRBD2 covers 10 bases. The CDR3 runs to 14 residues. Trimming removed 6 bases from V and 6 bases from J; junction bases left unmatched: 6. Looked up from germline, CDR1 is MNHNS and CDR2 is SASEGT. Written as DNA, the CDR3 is TGTGCCAGCAGGGGACTAGCGAGTGCGGATACGCAGTATTAT. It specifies CASRGLASADTQYY.

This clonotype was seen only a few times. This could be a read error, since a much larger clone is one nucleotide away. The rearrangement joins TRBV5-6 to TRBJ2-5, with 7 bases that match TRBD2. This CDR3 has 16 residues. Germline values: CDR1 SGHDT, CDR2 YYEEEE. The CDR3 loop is CASSLKRGDDQEIQYF. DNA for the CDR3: TGTGCCAGCAGCTTGAAACGGGGGGATGATCAAGAGATCCAGTACTTC.

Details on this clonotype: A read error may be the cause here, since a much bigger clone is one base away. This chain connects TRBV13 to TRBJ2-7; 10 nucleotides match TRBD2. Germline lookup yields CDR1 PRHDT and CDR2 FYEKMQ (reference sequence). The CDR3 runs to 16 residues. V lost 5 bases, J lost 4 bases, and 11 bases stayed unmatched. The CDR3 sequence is CASSTGGPAGGYEQYF. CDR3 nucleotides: TGTGCCAGCAGCACTGGGGGTCCAGCGGGAGGGTACGAGCAGTACTTC. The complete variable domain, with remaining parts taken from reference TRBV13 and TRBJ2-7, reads AAGVIQSPRHLIKEKRETATLKCYPIPRHDTVYWYQQGPGQDPQFLISFYEKMQSDKGSIPDRFSAQQFSDYHSELNMSSLELGDSALYFCASSTGGPAGGYEQYFGPGTRLTVT.

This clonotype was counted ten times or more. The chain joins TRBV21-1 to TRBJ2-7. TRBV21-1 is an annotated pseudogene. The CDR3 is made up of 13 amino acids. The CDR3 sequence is CATPLMSGNEQYF. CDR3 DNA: TGTGCCACCCCACTGATGTCGGGGAACGAGCAGTACTTC.

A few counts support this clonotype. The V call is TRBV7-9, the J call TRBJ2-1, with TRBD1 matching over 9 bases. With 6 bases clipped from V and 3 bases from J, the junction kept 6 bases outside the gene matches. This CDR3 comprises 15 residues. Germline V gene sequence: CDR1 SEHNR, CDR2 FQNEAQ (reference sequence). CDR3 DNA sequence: TGTGCCAGCAGTTCTTGGACAGGGGACTACAATGAGCAGTTCTTC. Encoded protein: CASSSWTGDYNEQFF.

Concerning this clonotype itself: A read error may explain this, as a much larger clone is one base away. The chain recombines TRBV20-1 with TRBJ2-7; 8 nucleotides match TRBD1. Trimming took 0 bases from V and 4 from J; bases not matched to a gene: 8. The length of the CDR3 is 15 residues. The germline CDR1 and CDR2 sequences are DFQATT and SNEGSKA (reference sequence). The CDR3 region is CSARDRRQGKYEQYF. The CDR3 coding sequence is TGCAGTGCTAGAGATCGGCGACAGGGGAAGTACGAGCAGTACTTC.